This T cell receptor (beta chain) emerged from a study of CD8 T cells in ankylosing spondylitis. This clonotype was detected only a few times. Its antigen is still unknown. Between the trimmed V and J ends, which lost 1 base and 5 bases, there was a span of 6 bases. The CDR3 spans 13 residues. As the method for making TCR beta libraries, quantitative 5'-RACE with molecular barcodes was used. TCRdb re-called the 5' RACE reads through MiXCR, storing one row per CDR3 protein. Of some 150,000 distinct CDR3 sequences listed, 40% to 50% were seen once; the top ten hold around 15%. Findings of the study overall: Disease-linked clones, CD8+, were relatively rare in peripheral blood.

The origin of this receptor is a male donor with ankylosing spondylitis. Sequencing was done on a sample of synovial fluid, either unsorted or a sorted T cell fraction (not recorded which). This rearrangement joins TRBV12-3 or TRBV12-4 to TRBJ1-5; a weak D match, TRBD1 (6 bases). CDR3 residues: CASSLEGDQPQHF. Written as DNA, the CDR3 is TGTGCCAGCAGTTTAGAGGGGGATCAGCCCCAGCATTTT.